Listed below are T cell receptor beta chains from one sample, sequenced in a study of T cell clusters in autoimmune cytopenias. TCRdb processed the multiplex PCR reads again and assigns one entry to each CDR3 protein, with no DNA. The table lists about 3,400 distinct CDR3 sequences, with 30% to 45% in the top ten. Sequencing was carried out using peripheral blood. The receptors shown here come from a human donor with an autoimmune cytopenia, with autoimmune hepatitis or in good health (not recorded which). CDR3s include the opening cysteine and the closing phenylalanine or tryptophan. The size entry is marked missing in some rows and otherwise reads once, few, many or a size class.

>17|TRBJ1-1|NA|TRBV12-3/TRBV12-4
CASTPGTLRALNTEAFF
>15|TRBJ2-5|NA|TRBV19
CASSKAAGGQETQYF
>17|TRBJ2-6|NA|TRBV20-1
CSAEQGPLLSGANVLTF
>16|TRBJ2-2|medium-sized|TRBV19
CASMALQGPNTGELFF
>16|TRBJ2-6|NA|TRBV11-1
CASSLPPAGPANVLTF
>14|TRBJ2-2|medium-sized|TRBV19
CASSNRGGPRELFF
>17|TRBJ2-4|NA|TRBV20-1
CSARDRGRQTAKNIQYF
>15|TRBJ2-2|medium-sized|TRBV30
CAWKVAAKRAGELFF
>18|TRBJ2-1|medium-sized|TRBV6-5
CASSYSILAGGTGNEQFF
>13|TRBJ2-7|NA|TRBV5-1
CASGTGVSYEQYF